A single sample is the source of the 4 T cell receptor beta chains below, sequenced in a study of cytomegalovirus exposure and HLA in healthy donors. Amplification used 60 Vbeta primers and 13 Jbeta primers. Sequencing used immunoSEQ multiplex PCR; TCRdb keeps in-frame clones, though not all of them. This repertoire includes some 200,000 clones. Source material: PBMCs. The receptors stem from a boy aged 10-17 years in good health and CMV-seronegative.

The genes are TRBV27 and TRBJ1-6, with TRBD1 as a possible D gene (6 bases). The CDR3 is 16 amino acids. Germline V CDR1 and CDR2: MNHEY, SMNVEV (reference sequence). The V gene lost 1 base and the J gene lost 7 bases, with 14 bases spanning the gap. The CDR3 bases are TGTGCCAGCAGTTTATATAGGACAGCGAAAAATTCACCCCTCCACTTT. This encodes CASSLYRTAKNSPLHF.

The V call is TRBV11-2, the J call TRBJ1-2; D is uncertain. V dropped 2 bases and J dropped 5 bases, with 15 bases sitting between them. Germline assignment: CDR1 SGHAT and CDR2 FQNNGV. CDR3 length equals 15 residues. The CDR3 is CASSLFGLKNYGYTF. The CDR3 DNA sequence: TGTGCCAGCAGCTTATTCGGACTGAAGAATTATGGCTACACCTTC.

The CDR3 reads CASSQDRQETQYF. CDR3 nucleotides: TGTGCCAGCTCCCAGGACAGGCAAGAGACCCAGTACTTC. This chain connects TRBV18 to TRBJ2-5; 7 bases fit TRBD1. Trimming cost V 6 bases and J 2 bases; bases outside gene matches: 3. The CDR3 length is 13 residues. Germline V gene sequence: CDR1 KGHSH, CDR2 LQKENI. The full variable domain, with the rest looked up from reference TRBV18 and TRBJ2-5, is NAGVMQNPRHLVRRRGQEARLRCSPMKGHSHVYWYRQLPEEGLKFMVYLQKENIIDESGMPKERFSAEFPKEGPSILRIQQVVRGDSAAYFCASSQDRQETQYFGPGTRLLVL.

This rearrangement joins TRBV15 to TRBJ1-1; D is uncertain. The CDR3 runs to 13 residues. V was shortened by 5 bases and J by 1 base, with 8 bases between the two germline ends. Germline V gene lookup returns CDR1 LNHNV and CDR2 YYDKDF (reference sequence). The CDR3 here is CATSLRSNTEAFF. The CDR3 DNA sequence: TGTGCCACCAGCCTCAGATCGAACACTGAAGCTTTCTTT.